These 20 T cell receptor beta chains originate from one sample sequenced in a study of control samples from healthy donors and cancer patients. The data were produced by immunoSEQ multiplex PCR, yet TCRdb's version contains in-frame clones alone and is incomplete. The top ten hold 2.6% of the sample, which has around 110,000 clones, nearly 95% seen once. Sequenced: blood. The receptors originated from a man between 25 and 39 years old in good health.

Worth noting for this clone: Other DNA sequences in this specimen translate into the identical CDR3. The chain carries TRBV27 and TRBJ1-5; D is unresolved. This CDR3 has 9 residues. Germline CDR1 is MNHEY and CDR2 is SMNVEV (reference sequence). Trimming cost V 9 bases and J 7 bases, with 4 bases left between them. The CDR3 DNA follows: TGTGCCAGTGGGCAGCCCCAGCATTTT. Translation: CASGQPQHF.

This rearrangement joins TRBV30 to TRBJ1-1; D gene uncertain. There are 14 residues in the CDR3. V was trimmed by 4 bases and J by 3 bases, leaving 15 bases between them. Per germline, CDR1 GTSNPN and CDR2 SVGIG (reference sequence). The CDR3 nucleotides are TGTGCCTGGACAAAACACATGAAGGACACTGAAGCTTTCTTT. Amino acids: CAWTKHMKDTEAFF.

This clone appeared a single time. The chain employs TRBV11-2 and TRBJ1-1; TRBD1 matches at 7 bases. J gave up 4 bases and V 6 bases, and 8 bases lay outside the gene matches. Germline CDR1 reads SGHAT; CDR2 reads FQNNGV. CDR3 length: 14 residues. CDR3 DNA: TGTGCCAGCAGGTATCCGGGACAGAGCACTGAAGCTTTCTTT. Translating gives CASRYPGQSTEAFF. Drawing the rest from reference TRBV11-2 and TRBJ1-1, the complete variable domain is EAGVAQSPRYKIIEKRQSVAFWCNPISGHATLYWYQQILGQGPKLLIQFQNNGVVDDSQLPKDRFSAERLKGVDSTLKIQPAKLEDSAVYLCASRYPGQSTEAFFGQGTRLTVV.

The gene calls are TRBV19 and TRBJ1-3; D is undetermined. The CDR3 is 14 residues long. Germline CDR1 reads LNHDA; CDR2 reads SQIVND (reference sequence). The V and J ends lost 5 bases and 6 bases respectively, with 14 bases between them. DNA of the CDR3: TGTGCCAGTAGTCCACAAGATTGGGAAAACACCATATATTTT. Its protein product is CASSPQDWENTIYF.

The CDR3 DNA follows: TGTGCCAGCAGCTTAGACATCGGGGCCACCATATATTTT. It codes for CASSLDIGATIYF. The chain employs TRBV7-6 and TRBJ1-3; weak D call: TRBD1 (5 bases). Germline lookup yields CDR1 SGHVS and CDR2 FNYEAQ. Trimming took off 1 base at V and 9 bases at J, with 10 bases between the two ends. CDR3 size: 13 residues.

In regard to this clone: A junction boundary mismatches the germline segment, possibly from a read error. This sequence joins TRBV5-5 and TRBJ1-2; no definite D call. Germline assignment: CDR1 SGHKS and CDR2 YYEKEE (reference sequence). This CDR3 contains 10 residues. Here the CDR3 DNA reads TGTGCCAGCAGCTTGGACCGGAACTCCTTC. This encodes CASSLDRNSF.

The chain is built from TRBV6-5 and TRBJ1-1, with TRBD1 matching over 7 bases. J lost 6 bases, V lost 2 bases, and 3 bases had no gene match. The CDR3 covers 13 residues. Germline-derived CDR1 and CDR2 are MNHEY and SVGAGI. Written as DNA, the CDR3 is TGTGCCAGCAGTTACGCGGGACAGCCTGAAGCTTTCTTT. Translating it yields CASSYAGQPEAFF.

The chain joins TRBV5-1 to TRBJ1-6; D remains unclear. V lost 2 bases to trimming and J lost 0 bases, with 9 bases between them. The germline gives CDR1 SGHRS, CDR2 YFSETQ. CDR3 length: 16 amino acids. CDR3 amino acids: CASSFRGSSYNSPLHF. DNA of the CDR3: TGCGCCAGCAGCTTTCGAGGGAGCTCCTATAATTCACCCCTCCACTTT.

This chain connects TRBV5-1 to TRBJ1-1; D perhaps matches TRBD1 (5 bases). This CDR3 is built from 14 residues. Trimming took 4 bases from V and 5 from J, leaving 15 bases between them. From germline, CDR1 is SGHRS and CDR2 YFSETQ. The CDR3 sequence: CASSGTAGGTEAFF. The DNA for the CDR3 is TGCGCCAGCAGCGGGACGGCAGGAGGGACTGAAGCTTTCTTT.

The rearrangement links TRBV27 to TRBJ2-7, with 11 nucleotides matching TRBD1. The CDR3 sequence is 15 residues long. Losses at the gene ends were 5 bases for V and 4 bases for J; bases not matched to a gene: 7. Germline CDR1 is MNHEY and CDR2 is SMNVEV (reference sequence). CDR3: CASSTGQGASYEQYF. In DNA, the CDR3 is TGTGCCAGCAGTACCGGACAGGGGGCGTCTTACGAGCAGTACTTC.

This chain connects TRBV5-6 to TRBJ1-2; a possible D gene is TRBD1 (6 bases). CDR3 length: 12 amino acids. Germline assignment: CDR1 SGHDT and CDR2 YYEEEE. The V and J ends lost 1 base and 6 bases respectively, with 7 bases between them. The CDR3 coding sequence is TGTGCCAGCAGCTTGAGGGGGGATGGCTACACCTTC. Protein sequence: CASSLRGDGYTF. Supplemented by reference TRBV5-6 and TRBJ1-2, the full variable domain reads DAGVTQSPTHLIKTRGQQVTLRCSPKSGHDTVSWYQQALGQGPQFIFQYYEEEERQRGNFPDRFSGHQFPNYSSELNVNALLLGDSALYLCASSLRGDGYTFGSGTRLTVV.

The chain is built from TRBV2 and TRBJ1-1, with TRBD1 identical over 10 bases. V shed 3 bases and J 4 bases; nucleotides not matched to a gene: 2. The CDR3 totals 14 residues. The germline gives CDR1 SNHLY, CDR2 FYNNEI. This CDR3 reads CASSEGTGVTEAFF. For the CDR3, the DNA is TGTGCCAGCAGTGAGGGGACAGGGGTCACTGAAGCTTTCTTT.

The gene calls are TRBV6-5 and TRBJ2-6; D perhaps matches TRBD1 (6 bases). The CDR3 is 15 amino acids. Germline CDR1 is MNHEY and CDR2 is SVGAGI. Trimming left V 7 bases short and J 1 base short, with 11 bases between. The CDR3 region is CASTGRGSGANVLTF. As DNA, the CDR3 is TGTGCCAGCACCGGCAGGGGTTCTGGGGCCAACGTCCTGACTTTC.

The V and J genes are TRBV18 and TRBJ2-7; 7 bases align to TRBD2. This CDR3 is 14 amino acids long. The V and J ends lost 3 bases and 3 bases, in that order; junction bases with no gene match: 5. Germline V gene lookup returns CDR1 KGHSH and CDR2 LQKENI. The CDR3 DNA follows: TGTGCCAGCTCACCGGGAGGGACTATCTACGAGCAGTACTTC. It is translated as CASSPGGTIYEQYF.

The chain employs TRBV7-3 and TRBJ2-2; D not resolved. Trimming stripped 6 bases from V and 4 bases from J, with 9 bases between. Germline lookup yields CDR1 SGHTA and CDR2 FQGTGA. The CDR3 consists of 13 residues. CDR3 coding DNA: TGTGCCAGCAGTCGTAGAGTCACCGGGGAGCTGTTTTTT. It yields the protein CASSRRVTGELFF.

The rearrangement uses TRBV7-6 and TRBJ2-1; the D is unclear. The CDR3 is made up of 14 amino acids. Per germline, CDR1 SGHVS and CDR2 FNYEAQ. V was shortened by 1 base and J by 4 bases, with 8 bases between the two germline ends. The CDR3 region has the DNA TGTGCCAGCAGCTTAGGGGAAACATACAATGAGCAGTTCTTC. It is translated as CASSLGETYNEQFF. Full variable domain (remainder filled in from reference TRBV7-6 and TRBJ2-1): GAGVSQSPRYKVTKRGQDVALRCDPISGHVSLYWYRQALGQGPEFLTYFNYEAQQDKSGLPNDRFSAERPEGSISTLTIQRTEQRDSAMYRCASSLGETYNEQFFGPGTRLTVL.

V usage is TRBV30 and J usage is TRBJ2-7; D is tentatively TRBD1 or TRBD2 (5 bases each). V shed 2 bases and J shed 2 bases, with 10 bases lying between them. The CDR3 runs to 13 residues. Germline V gives CDR1 GTSNPN, CDR2 SVGIG (reference sequence). The CDR3 bases are TGTGCCTGGAGTTTGGGGGAAACCTACGAGCAGTACGTC. Its translation is CAWSLGETYEQYV.

This clone was seen only once. The V call is TRBV2, the J call TRBJ1-2, with D possibly being TRBD1 (5 bases). CDR1 and CDR2 from the germline V gene are SNHLY and FYNNEI. V lost 4 bases, J lost 2 bases, and 8 bases lay in between. The CDR3 loop spans 13 amino acids. The CDR3 loop reads CASSVGQNYGYTF. The CDR3 region has the DNA TGTGCCAGCAGTGTAGGACAAAACTATGGCTACACCTTC.

This clone came up once. DNA for the CDR3: TGTGCCAGCAAAACCGCTCGTTCGCGGACTAGCGGGGTTACGGAGACCCAGTACTTC. It codes for CASKTARSRTSGVTETQYF. The chain recombines TRBV27 with TRBJ2-5; TRBD2 matches 12 bases. V lost 7 bases and J lost 5; bases outside the gene matches: 20. This CDR3 has 19 amino acids. The V gene's germline CDR1 is MNHEY and CDR2 SMNVEV (reference sequence).

This clone was observed a single time. The chain joins TRBV5-8 to TRBJ1-2, with TRBD1 matching 8 bases. There are 15 residues in the CDR3. Germline V lookup: CDR1 SGHTS, CDR2 YDEGEE. J gave up 7 bases and V 1 base, and 9 bases lay outside the gene matches. The CDR3 reads CASSLPGGLNPGYTF. The CDR3 DNA reads TGTGCCAGCAGCTTGCCAGGGGGCTTGAATCCTGGCTACACCTTC.